This T cell receptor (beta chain) was found in a study of blood T cell repertoires in COVID-19. Looking at the study overall: Acute and convalescent COVID-19 specimens originated in the United States, Italy and Spain. Sample material is recorded as cDNA or gDNA derived from T cells, B-cell-depleted T cells, or PBMCs.

In the original analysis: Nucleated cell counts were estimated from reference gene primer amplification. Only in-frame clones appear in the TCRdb table, and some are missing; sequencing was by immunoSEQ multiplex PCR. Clone size and the V and J calls come from that table; the DNA yielded D and trimming. The sample carries about 120,000 clones, roughly 79% recorded once. V was trimmed by 2 bases and J by 0 bases, leaving 8 bases between them. The germline CDR1 and CDR2 sequences are KGHSH and LQKENI. The CDR3 sequence is 15 residues long. The sequenced sample consisted of peripheral blood. The chain carries TRBV18 and TRBJ1-3; a weak D match, TRBD1 (5 bases). This receptor was identified in a human donor in a cohort sampled during active COVID-19. CDR3 bases: TGTGCCAGCTCACCATCGGGGGTCTCTGGAAACACCATATATTTT. This gives the protein CASSPSGVSGNTIYF. The complete variable domain, with remaining parts taken from reference TRBV18 and TRBJ1-3, reads NAGVMQNPRHLVRRRGQEARLRCSPMKGHSHVYWYRQLPEEGLKFMVYLQKENIIDESGMPKERFSAEFPKEGPSILRIQQVVRGDSAAYFCASSPSGVSGNTIYFGEGSWLTVV.